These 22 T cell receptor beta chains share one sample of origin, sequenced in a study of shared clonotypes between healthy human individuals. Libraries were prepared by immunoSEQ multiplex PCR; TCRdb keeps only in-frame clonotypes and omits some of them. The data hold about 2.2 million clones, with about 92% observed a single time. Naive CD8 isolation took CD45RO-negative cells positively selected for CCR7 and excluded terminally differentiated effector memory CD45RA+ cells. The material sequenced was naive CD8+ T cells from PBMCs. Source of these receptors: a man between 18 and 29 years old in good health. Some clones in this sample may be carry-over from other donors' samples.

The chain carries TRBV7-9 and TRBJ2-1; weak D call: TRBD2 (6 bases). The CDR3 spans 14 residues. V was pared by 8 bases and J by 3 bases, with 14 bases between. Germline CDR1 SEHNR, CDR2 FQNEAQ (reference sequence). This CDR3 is CASSRSGFYNEQFF. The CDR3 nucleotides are TGTGCCAGCTCTAGGAGCGGGTTCTACAATGAGCAGTTCTTC.

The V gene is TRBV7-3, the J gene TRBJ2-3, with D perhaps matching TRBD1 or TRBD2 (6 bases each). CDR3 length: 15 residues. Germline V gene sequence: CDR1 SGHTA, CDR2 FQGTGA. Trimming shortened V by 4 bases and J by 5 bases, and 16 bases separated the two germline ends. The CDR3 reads CASSSGGGRGDTQYF. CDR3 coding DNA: TGTGCCAGCAGCTCCGGTGGGGGGCGAGGAGATACGCAGTATTTT.

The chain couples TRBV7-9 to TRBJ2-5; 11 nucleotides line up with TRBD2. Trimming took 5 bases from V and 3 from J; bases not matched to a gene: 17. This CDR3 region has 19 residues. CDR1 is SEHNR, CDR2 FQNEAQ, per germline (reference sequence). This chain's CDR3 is CASSPQLGFPSGGKETQYF. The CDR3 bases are TGTGCCAGCAGCCCTCAATTGGGGTTCCCTAGCGGGGGGAAAGAGACCCAGTACTTC.

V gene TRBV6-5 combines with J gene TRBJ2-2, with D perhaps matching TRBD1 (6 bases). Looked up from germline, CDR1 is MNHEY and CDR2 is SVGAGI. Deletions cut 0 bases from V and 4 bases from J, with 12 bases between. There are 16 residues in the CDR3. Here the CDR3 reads CASSYSIGQLTGELFF. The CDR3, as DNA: TGTGCCAGCAGTTACTCTATCGGACAGCTCACCGGGGAGCTGTTTTTT.

The CDR3 reads CSVVGQSGGYTF. CDR3 in DNA: TGCAGCGTTGTAGGTCAGTCGGGCGGCTACACCTTC. The chain couples TRBV29-1 to TRBJ1-2; D is uncertain. V was cut by 4 bases and J by 8 bases, with 14 bases left in between. The CDR3 runs 12 residues. Germline values: CDR1 SQVTM, CDR2 ANQGSEA.

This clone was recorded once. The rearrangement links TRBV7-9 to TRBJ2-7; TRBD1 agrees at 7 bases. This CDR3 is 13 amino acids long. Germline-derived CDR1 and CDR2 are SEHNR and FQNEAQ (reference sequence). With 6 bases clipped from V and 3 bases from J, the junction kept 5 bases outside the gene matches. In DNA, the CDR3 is TGTGCCAGCAGAGGACAGGACGACTACGAGCAGTACTTC. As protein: CASRGQDDYEQYF.

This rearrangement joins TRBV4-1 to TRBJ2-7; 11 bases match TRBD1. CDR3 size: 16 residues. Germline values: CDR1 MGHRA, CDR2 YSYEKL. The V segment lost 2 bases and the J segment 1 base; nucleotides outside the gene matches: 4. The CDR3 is CASSQIWDRGSYEQYF. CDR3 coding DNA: TGCGCCAGCAGCCAAATATGGGACAGGGGGTCCTACGAGCAGTACTTC.

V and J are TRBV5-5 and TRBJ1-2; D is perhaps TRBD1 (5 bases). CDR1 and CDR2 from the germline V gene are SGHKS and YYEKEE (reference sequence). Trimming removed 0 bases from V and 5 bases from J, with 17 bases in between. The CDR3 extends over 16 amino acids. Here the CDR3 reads CASSLESIGGTYGYTF. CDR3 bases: TGTGCCAGCAGCTTGGAATCAATTGGCGGGACTTATGGCTACACCTTC.

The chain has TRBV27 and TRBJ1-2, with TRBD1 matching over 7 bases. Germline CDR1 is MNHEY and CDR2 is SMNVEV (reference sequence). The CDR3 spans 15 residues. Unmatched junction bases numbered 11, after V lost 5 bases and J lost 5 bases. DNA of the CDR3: TGTGCCAGCAGTCCGCGACAGGGAGCGGAGTATGGCTACACCTTC. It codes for CASSPRQGAEYGYTF.

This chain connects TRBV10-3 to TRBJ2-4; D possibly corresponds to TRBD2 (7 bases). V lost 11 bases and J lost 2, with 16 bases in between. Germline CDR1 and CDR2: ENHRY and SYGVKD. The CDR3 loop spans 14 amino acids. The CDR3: CAGGAGGPKNIQYF. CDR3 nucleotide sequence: TGTGCCGGGGGGGCGGGTGGACCCAAAAACATTCAGTACTTC.

The CDR3 spells CASSLAGMNEQYF. The CDR3 region has the DNA TGTGCCAGCAGCTTAGCAGGGATGAACGAGCAGTACTTC. The rearrangement joins TRBV7-6 to TRBJ2-7; D uncertain. Germline loops: CDR1 SGHVS, CDR2 FNYEAQ. This CDR3 region has 13 residues. Trimming took off 0 bases at V and 5 bases at J, with 8 bases between the two ends. The full variable domain, rest sourced from reference TRBV7-6 and TRBJ2-7, is GAGVSQSPRYKVTKRGQDVALRCDPISGHVSLYWYRQALGQGPEFLTYFNYEAQQDKSGLPNDRFSAERPEGSISTLTIQRTEQRDSAMYRCASSLAGMNEQYFGPGTRLTVT.

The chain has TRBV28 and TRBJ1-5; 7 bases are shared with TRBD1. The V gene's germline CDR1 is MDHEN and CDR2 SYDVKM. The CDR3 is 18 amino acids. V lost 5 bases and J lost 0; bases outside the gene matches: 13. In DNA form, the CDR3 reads TGTGCCAGCAGTCCCCGGACAGGTTTAAGTTATAGCAATCAGCCCCAGCATTTT. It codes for CASSPRTGLSYSNQPQHF.

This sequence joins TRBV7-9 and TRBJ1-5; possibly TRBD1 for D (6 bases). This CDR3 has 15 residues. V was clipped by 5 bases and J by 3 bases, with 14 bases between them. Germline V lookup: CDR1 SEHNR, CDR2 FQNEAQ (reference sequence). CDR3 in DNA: TGTGCCAGCAGCCCGTCAGGGGTCCCCAATCAGCCCCAGCATTTT. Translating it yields CASSPSGVPNQPQHF.

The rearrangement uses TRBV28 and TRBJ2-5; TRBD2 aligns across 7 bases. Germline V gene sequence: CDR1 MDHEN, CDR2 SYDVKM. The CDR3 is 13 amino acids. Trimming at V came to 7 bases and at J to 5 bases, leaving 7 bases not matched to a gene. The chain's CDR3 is CASNPREGETQYF. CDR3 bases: TGTGCCAGCAACCCCAGGGAGGGGGAGACCCAGTACTTC. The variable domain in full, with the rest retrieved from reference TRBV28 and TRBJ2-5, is DVKVTQSSRYLVKRTGEKVFLECVQDMDHENMFWYRQDPGLGLRLIYFSYDVKMKEKGDIPEGYSVSREKKERFSLILESASTNQTSMYLCASNPREGETQYFGPGTRLLVL.

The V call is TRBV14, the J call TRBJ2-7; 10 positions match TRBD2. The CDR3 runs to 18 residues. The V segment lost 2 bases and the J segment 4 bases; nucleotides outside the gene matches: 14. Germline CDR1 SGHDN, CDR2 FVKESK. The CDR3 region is CASSQSRASGSLGYEQYF. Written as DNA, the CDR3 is TGTGCCAGCAGCCAATCAAGGGCTAGCGGGAGTCTCGGGTACGAGCAGTACTTC.

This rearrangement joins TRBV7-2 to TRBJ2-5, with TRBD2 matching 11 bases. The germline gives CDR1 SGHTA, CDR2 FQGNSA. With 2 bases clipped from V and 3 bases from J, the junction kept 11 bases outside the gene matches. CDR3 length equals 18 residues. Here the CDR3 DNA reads TGTGCCAGCAGCTTAAAACTAGCGGGAGAGGGTTTGGAAGAGACCCAGTACTTC. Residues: CASSLKLAGEGLEETQYF.

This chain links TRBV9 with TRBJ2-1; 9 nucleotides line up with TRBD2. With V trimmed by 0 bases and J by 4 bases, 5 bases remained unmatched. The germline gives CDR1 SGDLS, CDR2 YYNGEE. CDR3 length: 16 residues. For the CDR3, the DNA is TGTGCCAGCAGCGTAGTCCCTAGCGGGAAGTACAATGAGCAGTTCTTC. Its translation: CASSVVPSGKYNEQFF.

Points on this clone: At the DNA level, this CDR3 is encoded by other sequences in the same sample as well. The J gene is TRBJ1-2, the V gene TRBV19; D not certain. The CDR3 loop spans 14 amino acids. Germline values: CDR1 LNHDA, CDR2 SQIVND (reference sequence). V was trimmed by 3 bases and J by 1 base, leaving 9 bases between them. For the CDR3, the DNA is TGTGCCAGTAGTATCGGCCCGGGTAACTATGGCTACACCTTC. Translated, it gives CASSIGPGNYGYTF.

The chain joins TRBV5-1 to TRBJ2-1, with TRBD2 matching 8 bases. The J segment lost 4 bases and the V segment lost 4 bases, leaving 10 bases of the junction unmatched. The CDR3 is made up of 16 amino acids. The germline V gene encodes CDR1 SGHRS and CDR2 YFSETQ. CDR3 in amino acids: CASSSLSSGDYNEQFF. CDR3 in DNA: TGCGCCAGCAGCAGCTTGAGTAGCGGGGATTACAATGAGCAGTTCTTC.

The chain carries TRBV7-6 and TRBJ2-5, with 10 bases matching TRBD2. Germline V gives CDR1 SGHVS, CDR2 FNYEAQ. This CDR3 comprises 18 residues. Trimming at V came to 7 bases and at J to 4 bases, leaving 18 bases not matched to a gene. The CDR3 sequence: CASTRRASGRGWRETQYF. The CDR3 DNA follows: TGTGCCAGCACCAGACGGGCTAGCGGGAGAGGGTGGAGAGAGACCCAGTACTTC.

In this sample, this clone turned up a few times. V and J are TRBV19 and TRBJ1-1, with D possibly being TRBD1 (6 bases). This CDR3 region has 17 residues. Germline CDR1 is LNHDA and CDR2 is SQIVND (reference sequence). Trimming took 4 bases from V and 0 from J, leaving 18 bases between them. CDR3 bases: TGTGCCAGTAGTACCTTGAGGGGGATCGGGATGAACACTGAAGCTTTCTTT. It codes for CASSTLRGIGMNTEAFF. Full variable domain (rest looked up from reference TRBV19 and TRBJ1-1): DGGITQSPKYLFRKEGQNVTLSCEQNLNHDAMYWYRQDPGQGLRLIYYSQIVNDFQKGDIAEGYSVSREKKESFPLTVTSAQKNPTAFYLCASSTLRGIGMNTEAFFGQGTRLTVV.

This CDR3 is CASSGTAYSGANVLTF. The CDR3 coding sequence is TGTGCCAGTAGCGGGACCGCCTACTCTGGGGCCAACGTCCTGACTTTC. The chain carries TRBV19 and TRBJ2-6; either TRBD1 or TRBD2 may supply D (5 bases each). Per the germline V gene, CDR1 is LNHDA and CDR2 is SQIVND (reference sequence). The ends were cut back, 6 bases at V and 0 bases at J, with 12 bases in the middle. This CDR3 comprises 16 residues.